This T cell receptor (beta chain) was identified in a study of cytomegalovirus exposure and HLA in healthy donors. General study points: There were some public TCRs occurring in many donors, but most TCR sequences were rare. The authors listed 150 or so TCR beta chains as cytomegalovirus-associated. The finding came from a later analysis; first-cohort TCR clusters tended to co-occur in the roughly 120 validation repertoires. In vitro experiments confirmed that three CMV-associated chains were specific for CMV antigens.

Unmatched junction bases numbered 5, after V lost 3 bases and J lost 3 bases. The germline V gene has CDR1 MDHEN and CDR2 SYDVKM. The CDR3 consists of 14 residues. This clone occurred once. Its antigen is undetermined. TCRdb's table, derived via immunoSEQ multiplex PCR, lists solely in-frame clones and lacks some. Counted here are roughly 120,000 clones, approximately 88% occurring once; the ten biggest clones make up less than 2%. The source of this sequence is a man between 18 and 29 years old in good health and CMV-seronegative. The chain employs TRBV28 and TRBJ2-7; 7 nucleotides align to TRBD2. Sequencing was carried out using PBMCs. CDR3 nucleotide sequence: TGTGCCAGCAGTTTCTACGGGGGGATCTACGAGCAGTACTTC. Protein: CASSFYGGIYEQYF.